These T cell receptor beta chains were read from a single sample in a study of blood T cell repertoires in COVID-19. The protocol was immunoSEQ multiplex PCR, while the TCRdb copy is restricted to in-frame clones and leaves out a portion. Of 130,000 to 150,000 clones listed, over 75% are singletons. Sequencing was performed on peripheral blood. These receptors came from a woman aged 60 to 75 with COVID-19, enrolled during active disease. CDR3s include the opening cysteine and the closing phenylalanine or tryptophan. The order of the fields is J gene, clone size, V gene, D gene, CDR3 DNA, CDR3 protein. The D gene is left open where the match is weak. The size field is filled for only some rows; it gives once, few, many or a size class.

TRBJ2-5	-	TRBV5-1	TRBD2	TGCGCCAGCAGCTTTGGGACTAGCGGAATAGAAGAGACCCAGTACTTC	CASSFGTSGIEETQYF
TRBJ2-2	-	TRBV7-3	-	TGTGCCAGCACTCCAGGTGACACCGGGGAGCTGTTTTTT	CASTPGDTGELFF
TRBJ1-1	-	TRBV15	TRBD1	TGTGCCACCAGACCGACAGGGGGTGACACTGAAGCTTTCTTT	CATRPTGGDTEAFF
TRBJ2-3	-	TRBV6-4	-	TGTGCCAGCAGGGAGCAGGTAGGGGCGGATACGCAGTATTTT	CASREQVGADTQYF
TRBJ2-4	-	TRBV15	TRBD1	TGTGCCACCAGCAGGGACAGGGGGGACATTCAGTACTTC	CATSRDRGDIQYF
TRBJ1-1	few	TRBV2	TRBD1	TGTGCCAGCGCCAGGGCCAGGGGGTTTGGTAGCACTGAAGCTTTCTTT	CASARARGFGSTEAFF
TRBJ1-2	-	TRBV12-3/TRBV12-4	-	TGTGCCAGCAGTAGGACTGATCACTACACCTTC	CASSRTDHYTF
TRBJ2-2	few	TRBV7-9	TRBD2	TGTGCCAGCAGCACTAGCGGGGGGAACACCGGGGAGCTGTTTTTT	CASSTSGGNTGELFF
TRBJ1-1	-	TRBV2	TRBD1	TGTGCCAGCAGTTCGGACAGGGCGACTGAAGCTTTCTTT	CASSSDRATEAFF
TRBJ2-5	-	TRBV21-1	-	TGTGCCAGCAGCAGGCGAGAGGTCCAAGAGACCCAGTACTTC	CASSRREVQETQYF
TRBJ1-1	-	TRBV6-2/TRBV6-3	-	TGTGCCAGCAGTTACAGAGTCGTAGCGGTGAACACTGAAGCTTTCTTT	CASSYRVVAVNTEAFF
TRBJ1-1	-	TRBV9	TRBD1	TGTGCCAGCAGCGTGGACAGGGGGCGAACTGAAGCTTTCTTT	CASSVDRGRTEAFF
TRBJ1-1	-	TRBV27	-	TGTGCCAGCAGGATCGCAGTTTTGAACACTGAAGCTTTCTTT	CASRIAVLNTEAFF
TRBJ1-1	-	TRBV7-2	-	TGTGCCAGCAGCTTAGATCCCGGGAGTACTGAAGCTTTCTTT	CASSLDPGSTEAFF
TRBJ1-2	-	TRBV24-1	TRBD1	TGTGCCACCAGTGATTCGTACAGGGGTGGCTACACCTTC	CATSDSYRGGYTF
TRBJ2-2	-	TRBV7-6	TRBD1	TGTGCCAGCAGCGCCCGGACAGGGGTGAACACCGGGGAGCTGTTTTTT	CASSARTGVNTGELFF
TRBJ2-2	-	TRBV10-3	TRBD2	TGTGCCATCACCCAAACTAGCGGGGGGGCAAACACCGGGGAGCTGTTTTTT	CAITQTSGGANTGELFF
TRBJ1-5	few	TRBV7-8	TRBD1	TGTGCCAGCAGCTCCGGGACAGGGGGCAGGCAGCCCCAGCATTTT	CASSSGTGGRQPQHF
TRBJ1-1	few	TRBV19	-	TGTGCCAGTAGTCTACAGGGCGGTCGCACTGAAGCTTTCTTT	CASSLQGGRTEAFF
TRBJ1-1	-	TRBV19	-	TGTGCCAGTAGTATAGACACAGGGTTGGGCACTGAAGCTTTCTTT	CASSIDTGLGTEAFF
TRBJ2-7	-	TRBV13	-	TGTGCCAGCAGCTTAGGACTGGTCGAAAGCGAGCAGTACTTC	CASSLGLVESEQYF
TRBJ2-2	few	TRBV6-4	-	TGTGCCAGCAGTTTTAGCGGGAACACCGGGGAGCTGTTTTTT	CASSFSGNTGELFF
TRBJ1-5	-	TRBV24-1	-	TGTGCCACCAGTGAGGGAAGGGGCGGCTATAGCAATCAGCCCCAGCATTTT	CATSEGRGGYSNQPQHF
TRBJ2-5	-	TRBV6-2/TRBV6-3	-	TGTGCCAGCAGTTACTCGGGGGCTAACCAAGAGACCCAGTACTTC	CASSYSGANQETQYF
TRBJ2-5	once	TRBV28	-	TGTGCCAGCAGTTCCGCCAGGCGGCGGGCGGCGGGGGAGACCCAGTACTTC	CASSSARRRAAGETQYF
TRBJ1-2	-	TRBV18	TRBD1	TGTGCCAGCTCACCGACCGGGACAGGTGATGGCTACACCTTC	CASSPTGTGDGYTF
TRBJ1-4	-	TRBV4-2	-	TGTGCCAGCAGCCAAGATCGCGGGGATGGGGGGACTAATGAAAAACTGTTTTTT	CASSQDRGDGGTNEKLFF
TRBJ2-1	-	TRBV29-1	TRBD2	TGCAGCGTTGATGGGGGGGACTTAAATGAGCAGTTCTTC	CSVDGGDLNEQFF
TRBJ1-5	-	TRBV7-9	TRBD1	TGTGCCAGCAGCTCGACAGGGAATAGCAATCAGCCCCAGCATTTT	CASSSTGNSNQPQHF
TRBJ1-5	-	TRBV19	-	TGTGCCAGTAGTAGTCTATCGGGGTTCAGCAATCAGCCCCAGCATTTT	CASSSLSGFSNQPQHF
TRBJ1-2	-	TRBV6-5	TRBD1	TGTGCCAGCAGCTCGAACAGGGGGGCCTATGGCTACACCTTC	CASSSNRGAYGYTF
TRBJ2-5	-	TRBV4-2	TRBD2	TGTGCCAGCAGCCAAGATAGCGGACTAGCGGGCCAAGAGACCCAGTACTTC	CASSQDSGLAGQETQYF
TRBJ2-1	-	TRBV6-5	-	TGTGCCAGCAGGACAACAGGGACCCATGAGCAGTTCTTC	CASRTTGTHEQFF
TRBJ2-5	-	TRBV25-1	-	TGTGCCAGCAGTGAATTTATGGAGGAGACCCAGTACTTC	CASSEFMEETQYF
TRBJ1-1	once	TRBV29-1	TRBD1	TGCAGCGTCCAACAGGGGGCGATGGACACTGAAGCTTTCTTT	CSVQQGAMDTEAFF
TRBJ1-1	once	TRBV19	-	TGTGCCAGTAGCGGACAGTTGAACACTGAAGCTTTCTTT	CASSGQLNTEAFF
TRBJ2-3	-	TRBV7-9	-	TGTGCCAGCAGCTTAGTTCCGGGGGAGAGCACAGATACGCAGTATTTT	CASSLVPGESTDTQYF
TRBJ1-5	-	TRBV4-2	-	TGTGCCAGCAGCCAAATAACAGGTTTGGGGAACAATCAGCCCCAGCATTTT	CASSQITGLGNNQPQHF
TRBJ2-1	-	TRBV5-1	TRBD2	TGCGCCAGCAGCTTGGAGGTAGCGGGGGGGACCAATGAGCAGTTCTTC	CASSLEVAGGTNEQFF
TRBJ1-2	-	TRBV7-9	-	TGTGCCAGCACCAGTACGAGGATCCATGGCTACACCTTC	CASTSTRIHGYTF
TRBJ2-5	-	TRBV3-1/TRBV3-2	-	TGTGCCAGCAGCCAAACACGGGAGGGGGCGATCCGAGAGACCCAGTACTTC	CASSQTREGAIRETQYF
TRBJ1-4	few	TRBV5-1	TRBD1	TGCGCCAGCAGCCAGGGGGGAGCTAATGAAAAACTGTTTTTT	CASSQGGANEKLFF
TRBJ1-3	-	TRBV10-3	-	TGTGCCATTCGAAGAGGGGGGGACGCTGGAAACACCATATATTTT	CAIRRGGDAGNTIYF
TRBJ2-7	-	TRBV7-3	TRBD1	TGTGCCAGCAGCTTAACGGGGCAGGGGGCGGACGAGCAGTACTTC	CASSLTGQGADEQYF
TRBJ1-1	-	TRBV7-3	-	TGTGCCAGCAGCCCGACAGGAACAGCTGAAGCTTTCTTT	CASSPTGTAEAFF
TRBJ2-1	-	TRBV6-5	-	TGTGCCTCCACCGGCATGGGAGATGAGCAGTTCTTC	CASTGMGDEQFF
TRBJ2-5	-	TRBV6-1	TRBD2	TGTGCCAGCAGTGACGGGGGGGCCCAAGAGACCCAGTACTTC	CASSDGGAQETQYF
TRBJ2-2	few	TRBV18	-	TGTGCCAGCTCACCATTCGCCGACAGTACCGGGGAGCTGTTTTTT	CASSPFADSTGELFF
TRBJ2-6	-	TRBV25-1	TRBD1	TGTGCCAGCAGTGATGGGACAGCCTCTGGGGCCAACGTCCTGACTTTC	CASSDGTASGANVLTF
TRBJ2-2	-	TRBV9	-	TGTGCCAGCAGACCGGGACTCTGGAGCACCGGGGAGCTGTTTTTT	CASRPGLWSTGELFF
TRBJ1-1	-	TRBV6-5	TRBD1	TGTGCCAGCAGCCCCCGACAGGGGAGGAACACTGAAGCTTTCTTT	CASSPRQGRNTEAFF
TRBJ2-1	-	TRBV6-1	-	TGTGCCAGCAGTGATTCCCGTTTCAATGAGCAGTTCTTC	CASSDSRFNEQFF
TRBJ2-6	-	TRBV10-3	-	TGTGCCATCAGTGGGACTGTTGCTACCTCTGGGGCCAACGTCCTGACTTTC	CAISGTVATSGANVLTF
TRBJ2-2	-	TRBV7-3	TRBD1	TGTGCCAGCAGCTTCCTCGGACAGGGGGTGGGCGGGGAGCTGTTTTTT	CASSFLGQGVGGELFF
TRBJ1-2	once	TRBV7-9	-	TGTGCCAGCAGCTCCCTCCTAGCGAGGGATGGCTACACCTTC	CASSSLLARDGYTF
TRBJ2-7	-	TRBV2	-	TGTGCCAGCACAGACAGGACTTACGAGCAGTACTTC	CASTDRTYEQYF
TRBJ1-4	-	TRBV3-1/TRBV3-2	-	TGTGCCAGCAGCCAAGGGACAGCAACTAATGAAAAACTGTTTTTT	CASSQGTATNEKLFF
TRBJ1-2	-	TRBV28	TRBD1	TGTGCCAGCAGCCCCCCGGGACAGGGGATTGGCTACACCTTC	CASSPPGQGIGYTF
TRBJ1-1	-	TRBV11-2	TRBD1	TGTGCCAGCAGCTTAGAGACAGGGGGCTCGAACACTGAAGCTTTCTTT	CASSLETGGSNTEAFF
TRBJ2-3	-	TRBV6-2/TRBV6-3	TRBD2	TGTGCCAGCAGCACCCGACTAGCGGGGATTACAGATACGCAGTATTTT	CASSTRLAGITDTQYF